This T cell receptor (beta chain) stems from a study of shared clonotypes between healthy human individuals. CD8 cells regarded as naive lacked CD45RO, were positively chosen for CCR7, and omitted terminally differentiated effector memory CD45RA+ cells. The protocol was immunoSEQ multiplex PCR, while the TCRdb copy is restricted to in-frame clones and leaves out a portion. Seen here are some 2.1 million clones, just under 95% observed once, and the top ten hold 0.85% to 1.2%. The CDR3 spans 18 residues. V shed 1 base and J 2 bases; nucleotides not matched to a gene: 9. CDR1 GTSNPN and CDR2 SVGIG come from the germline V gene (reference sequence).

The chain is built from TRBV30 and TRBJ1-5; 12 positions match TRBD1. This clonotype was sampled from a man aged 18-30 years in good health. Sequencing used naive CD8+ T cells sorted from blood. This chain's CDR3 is CAWSEGQGARDGNQPQHF. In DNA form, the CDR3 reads TGTGCCTGGAGTGAGGGACAGGGGGCGAGAGACGGCAATCAGCCCCAGCATTTT.